One sample yielded the 30 T cell receptor beta chains listed below, sequenced in a study of Graves' ophthalmopathy and Graves' hyperthyroidism. RNA served as the template for amplifying TCR beta CDR3 regions. First-round RT-PCR used HTBI primers; second-round multiplex PCR followed. TCRdb processed the multiplex PCR reads anew with MiXCR; each CDR3 protein has one entry. The table lists over 11,000 distinct CDR3 sequences, roughly 50% of them singletons. Sequenced material: peripheral blood. All receptors derive from a woman aged 30 to 39 with Graves' ophthalmopathy.

V and J are TRBV7-3 and TRBJ2-7; TRBD2 aligns across 8 bases. Germline trimming cut 2 bases from V and 0 bases from J; bases unmatched to any gene: 3. Germline CDR1 is SGHTA and CDR2 is FQGTGA. This CDR3 is 15 amino acids long. The CDR3 loop reads CASSLGAGASYEQYF. In DNA form, the CDR3 reads TGTGCCAGCAGCTTAGGAGCGGGGGCCTCCTACGAGCAGTACTTC. The whole variable domain, filled in from reference TRBV7-3 and TRBJ2-7, reads GAGVSQTPSNKVTEKGKYVELRCDPISGHTALYWYRQSLGQGPEFLIYFQGTGAADDSGLPNDRFFAVRPEGSVSTLKIQRTERGDSAVYLCASSLGAGASYEQYFGPGTRLTVT.

A word on this clonotype: Compared with germline, one end of the junction differs, possibly owing to a read error. The chain has TRBV2 and TRBJ2-3; possible D gene TRBD1, 5 bases. The CDR3 runs 13 residues. The germline CDR1 and CDR2 sequences are SNHLY and FYNNEI. The CDR3 loop is CASSVSSADTQDF. The DNA for the CDR3 is TGTGCCAGCAGTGTCTCCAGCGCAGATACACAGGATTTT.

V gene TRBV7-6 combines with J gene TRBJ2-2, with D possibly matching TRBD1 (5 bases). Trimming removed 3 bases at V and 4 bases at J, with 9 bases between. The CDR3 spans 14 residues. Germline CDR1 is SGHVS and CDR2 is FNYEAQ. CDR3 DNA: TGTGCCAGCAGCTTCACCACAGGCACCGGGGAGCTGTTTTTT. Protein sequence: CASSFTTGTGELFF.

The J gene is TRBJ2-5, the V gene TRBV29-1; 9 nucleotides agree with TRBD1. CDR3 length: 13 amino acids. From germline, CDR1 is SQVTM and CDR2 ANQGSEA. J was trimmed by 2 bases and V by 4 bases; bases with no gene match: 2. CDR3 sequence reads: CSVVGQGQETQYF. CDR3 DNA: TGCAGCGTTGTCGGACAGGGGCAAGAGACCCAGTACTTC.

V and J are TRBV7-8 and TRBJ2-3; 7 bases line up with TRBD1. Germline trimming cut 5 bases from V and 6 bases from J; bases unmatched to any gene: 2. The germline gives CDR1 SGHVS, CDR2 FQNEAQ. The CDR3 covers 12 residues. This CDR3 is CASSPGQDTQYF. DNA of the CDR3: TGTGCCAGCAGCCCGGGACAGGATACGCAGTATTTT.

CDR3 loop: CASSQGWGEGEKLFF. In DNA, the CDR3 is TGCGCCAGCAGCCAAGGATGGGGAGAAGGTGAAAAACTGTTTTTT. The V and J genes are TRBV4-3 and TRBJ1-4; no reliable D call. CDR3 size: 15 residues. Germline V gives CDR1 LGHNA, CDR2 YSLEER. V lost 1 base and J 7 bases, leaving 13 bases between the germline ends.

This clonotype was detected a few times. This rearrangement joins TRBV7-9 to TRBJ2-1; D is unclear. Germline V gene lookup returns CDR1 SEHNR and CDR2 FQNEAQ (reference sequence). The CDR3 sequence is 16 residues long. V lost 4 bases and J lost 6, with 19 bases in between. The CDR3 is CASSSPLDFRINEQFF. The CDR3 DNA reads TGTGCCAGCAGCTCCCCCCTAGATTTCCGCATCAATGAGCAGTTCTTC. The complete variable domain, with remaining parts taken from reference TRBV7-9 and TRBJ2-1, reads DTGVSQNPRHKITKRGQNVTFRCDPISEHNRLYWYRQTLGQGPEFLTYFQNEAQLEKSRLLSDRFSAERPKGSFSTLEIQRTEQGDSAMYLCASSSPLDFRINEQFFGPGTRLTVL.

A few counts support this clonotype. The genes are TRBV9 and TRBJ2-5, with D perhaps assigned TRBD1 or TRBD2 (6 bases each). Per the germline V gene, CDR1 is SGDLS and CDR2 is YYNGEE. The CDR3 extends over 14 amino acids. CDR3 nucleotides: TGTGCGGGGCTCGGGGGCCGTGACCAAGAGACCCAGTACTTC. Translated: CAGLGGRDQETQYF.

This clonotype was counted only a few times. The J gene is TRBJ2-3, the V gene TRBV25-1, with D uncertain. Trimming stripped 3 bases from V and 2 bases from J, with 3 bases between. The CDR3 is 12 amino acids. Germline V lookup: CDR1 MGHDK, CDR2 SYGVNS. The CDR3 spells CASSEHTDTQYF. CDR3 in DNA: TGTGCCAGCAGTGAGCACACAGATACGCAGTATTTT.

Comments on this clonotype: A read error is possible here, since a much larger clone lies one base away. V is TRBV20-1 and J is TRBJ2-1; D is ambiguous. The CDR3 sequence is 14 residues long. V lost 5 bases and J lost 8, with 19 bases in between. Germline assignment: CDR1 DFQATT and CDR2 SNEGSKA (reference sequence). CDR3 loop: CSAPGQDVDDEQFF. The CDR3, as DNA: TGCAGTGCTCCCGGGCAGGACGTAGACGATGAGCAGTTCTTC.

In the case of this clonotype: An end of the junction does not agree with germline; a read error may underlie this. The J gene is TRBJ2-2, the V gene TRBV28; TRBD2 might be the D (5 bases). CDR3 length: 12 amino acids. Germline assignment: CDR1 MDHEN and CDR2 SYDVKM. Here the CDR3 DNA reads TGTGCCAGCACCAACTACGCCGGGGAGCCGTCTTTT. Residues: CASTNYAGEPSF.

This clonotype was observed a few times. The V gene is TRBV25-1, the J gene TRBJ1-2; 9 nucleotides line up with TRBD1. After removal of 4 bases from V and 6 bases from J, the junction contained 9 bases not matched to a gene. The CDR3 runs 15 residues. CDR1 is MGHDK and CDR2 is SYGVNS in the germline V gene. This chain's CDR3 is CASSAMTGGKDGYTF. As DNA, the CDR3 is TGTGCCAGCAGTGCAATGACAGGGGGGAAGGATGGCTACACCTTC.

Of note for this clonotype: This may stem from a read error, because a much larger clone lies one nucleotide away. No conserved phenylalanine or tryptophan ends this CDR3, so it is likely a read error. The chain is built from TRBV19 and TRBJ2-7, with 7 positions matching TRBD1. Per the germline V gene, CDR1 is LNHDA and CDR2 is SQIVND (reference sequence). V lost 5 bases, J lost 6 bases, and 7 bases stayed unmatched. The CDR3 runs to 13 residues. The CDR3 region is CASSPRQGSEQYL. The CDR3 nucleotides read TGTGCCAGTAGTCCTCGACAGGGCAGCGAGCAGTACTTG.

This chain uses TRBV5-1 with TRBJ1-6; 7 nucleotides line up with TRBD1. The CDR3 is made up of 15 amino acids. The junction had 5 bases not matched to a gene; V was cut back by 4 bases and J by 4 bases. Looked up from germline, CDR1 is SGHRS and CDR2 is YFSETQ. CDR3: CASSAGQSYNSPLHF. The CDR3 DNA reads as TGCGCCAGCAGCGCGGGACAGAGTTATAATTCACCCCTCCACTTT.

This clonotype is medium-sized (0.01 to 0.1%). The chain is built from TRBV24-1 and TRBJ1-3; a possible D gene is TRBD1 (6 bases). Trimming pared 5 bases from V and 2 bases from J, leaving 15 bases between. Germline CDR1 KGHDR, CDR2 SFDVKD. CDR3 length: 16 amino acids. The CDR3 sequence: CATSGIDRKAGNTIYF. In DNA, the CDR3 is TGTGCCACCAGTGGAATTGACAGGAAGGCTGGAAACACCATATATTTT.

This clonotype was detected ten times or more. This chain joins TRBV7-9 and TRBJ1-5; perhaps TRBD1 as D (5 bases). Germline CDR1 is SEHNR and CDR2 is FQNEAQ (reference sequence). V was cut by 5 bases and J by 1 base, with 9 bases left in between. The CDR3 length is 14 residues. The CDR3 reads CASSTAGSNQPQHF. The CDR3 nucleotides are TGTGCCAGCAGCACTGCAGGGAGCAATCAGCCCCAGCATTTT.

The CDR3 bases are TGTGCCAGTAGTACCGGGGGGCCCAATTCACCCCTCCACTTT. This gives the protein CASSTGGPNSPLHF. The J gene is TRBJ1-6, the V gene TRBV19, with D perhaps TRBD1 (6 bases). The V and J ends lost 4 bases and 7 bases respectively, with 11 bases between them. The CDR3 is made up of 14 amino acids. The germline V gene encodes CDR1 LNHDA and CDR2 SQIVND (reference sequence). Together with reference TRBV19 and TRBJ1-6, the CDR3 gives the full variable domain: DGGITQSPKYLFRKEGQNVTLSCEQNLNHDAMYWYRQDPGQGLRLIYYSQIVNDFQKGDIAEGYSVSREKKESFPLTVTSAQKNPTAFYLCASSTGGPNSPLHFGNGTRLTVT.

This clonotype showed up just a few times. CDR3: CASSLGGGAYEQYF. CDR3 coding DNA: TGTGCCAGCAGCTTAGGCGGGGGGGCCTACGAGCAGTACTTC. This chain joins TRBV7-7 and TRBJ2-7; 9 nucleotides align to TRBD2. The V segment lost 1 base and the J segment 2 bases; nucleotides outside the gene matches: 0. From germline, CDR1 is SSHAT and CDR2 FNYEAQ (reference sequence). The CDR3 contains 14 residues.

The chain is built from TRBV20-1 and TRBJ2-3; 13 bases fit TRBD2. This CDR3 has 15 residues. Germline CDR1 and CDR2: DFQATT and SNEGSKA (reference sequence). J gave up 6 bases and V 5 bases, and 8 bases lay outside the gene matches. The CDR3: CSAQGWGLAGDTQYF. CDR3 nucleotide sequence: TGCAGTGCTCAAGGGTGGGGACTAGCGGGGGATACGCAGTATTTT.

This rearrangement joins TRBV15 to TRBJ2-2, with D perhaps TRBD2 (6 bases). Germline CDR1 LNHNV, CDR2 YYDKDF (reference sequence). The CDR3 contains 15 residues. V dropped 1 base and J dropped 11 bases, with 17 bases sitting between them. The CDR3 sequence: CATSRGEDGYNELFF. In DNA form, the CDR3 reads TGTGCCACCAGCAGAGGGGAGGACGGCTACAATGAGCTGTTTTTT.

V usage is TRBV7-6 and J usage is TRBJ2-7; possible D gene TRBD2, 5 bases. CDR1 and CDR2 from the germline V gene are SGHVS and FNYEAQ. The CDR3 loop spans 13 amino acids. V lost 0 bases and J 3 bases, leaving 6 bases between the germline ends. CDR3 in amino acids: CASSLAGDYEQYF. CDR3 nucleotide sequence: TGTGCCAGCAGCTTAGCGGGAGACTACGAGCAGTACTTC. Combining the CDR3 with reference TRBV7-6 and TRBJ2-7 gives the whole variable domain GAGVSQSPRYKVTKRGQDVALRCDPISGHVSLYWYRQALGQGPEFLTYFNYEAQQDKSGLPNDRFSAERPEGSISTLTIQRTEQRDSAMYRCASSLAGDYEQYFGPGTRLTVT.

This clonotype was seen repeatedly, ten times or more. The chain is built from TRBV6-1 and TRBJ2-1, with unresolved D. The CDR3 totals 14 residues. Germline V gives CDR1 MNHNS, CDR2 SASEGT. Trimming took 6 bases from V and 5 from J, leaving 14 bases between them. CDR3 amino acids: CASRPMWSNNEQFF. CDR3 nucleotides: TGTGCCAGCAGACCAATGTGGTCGAACAATGAGCAGTTCTTC.

The sample holds many counts of this clonotype. The rearrangement uses TRBV20-1 and TRBJ1-1; 8 positions match TRBD1. The V segment lost 5 bases and the J segment 5 bases; nucleotides outside the gene matches: 7. CDR3 size: 13 residues. Germline loops: CDR1 DFQATT, CDR2 SNEGSKA (reference sequence). The CDR3 DNA reads as TGCAGTGCTGCACTAGGGGACAGGACTGAAGCTTTCTTT. Its translation: CSAALGDRTEAFF.

The chain joins TRBV5-1 to TRBJ2-7; D perhaps matches TRBD1 (6 bases). Germline V gives CDR1 SGHRS, CDR2 YFSETQ. V gave up 3 bases and J gave up 2 bases, with 12 bases separating them. CDR3 length: 14 residues. The CDR3 region has the DNA TGCGCCAGCAGCTACCTAGGGGGAACCTACGAGCAGTACTTC. It codes for CASSYLGGTYEQYF.

V is TRBV6-5 and J is TRBJ2-1; 7 bases map to TRBD2. This CDR3 spans 16 amino acids. Germline V lookup: CDR1 MNHEY, CDR2 SVGAGI. The junction had 17 bases not matched to a gene; V was cut back by 5 bases and J by 10 bases. As DNA, the CDR3 is TGTGCCAGCAGTCGACCGGGCCGGGGACTACAATGGGAGCAGTTCTTC. Protein product: CASSRPGRGLQWEQFF.

This chain links TRBV6-4 with TRBJ2-7; D gene uncertain. The CDR3 runs 11 residues. V was pared by 8 bases and J by 1 base, with 6 bases between. Germline lookup yields CDR1 MRHNA and CDR2 SNTAGT. In DNA form, the CDR3 reads TGTGCCAGCGGAGAGTCCTACGAGCAGTACTTC. Amino acids: CASGESYEQYF.

The rearrangement joins TRBV7-3 to TRBJ1-2; D perhaps matches TRBD1 (5 bases). Between the trimmed V and J ends, which lost 2 bases and 12 bases, there was a span of 16 bases. The germline V gene has CDR1 SGHTA and CDR2 FQGTGA. The CDR3 contains 13 residues. The CDR3 here is CASSLAGGTGNTF. The CDR3, as DNA: TGTGCCAGCAGCTTAGCCGGCGGGACTGGAAACACCTTC.

Comment on this clonotype: The germline gene is not matched at one end of the junction; a read error may be the cause. The CDR3 protein is CVSSWTGEEQYF. Here the CDR3 DNA reads TGTGTCAGCAGCTGGACAGGGGAAGAGCAGTACTTC. This rearrangement joins TRBV7-9 to TRBJ2-7, with 9 positions matching TRBD1. Germline V gives CDR1 SEHNR, CDR2 FQNEAQ (reference sequence). The CDR3 extends over 12 amino acids.

By proportion, this clonotype is medium-sized (0.01 to 0.1%). This chain uses TRBV9 with TRBJ2-1, with TRBD1 as a possible D gene (5 bases). CDR1 is SGDLS, CDR2 YYNGEE, per germline. V gave up 1 base and J gave up 5 bases, with 13 bases separating them. There are 15 residues in the CDR3. The CDR3 loop reads CASSVQGEAHNEQFF. CDR3 DNA: TGTGCCAGCAGCGTACAGGGTGAAGCCCACAATGAGCAGTTCTTC.

In regard to this clonotype: The CDR3 does not end in the conserved phenylalanine or tryptophan, so this is likely a read error. The chain couples TRBV15 to TRBJ1-5, with D possibly being TRBD1 (6 bases). The CDR3 extends over 14 amino acids. Germline CDR1 is LNHNV and CDR2 is YYDKDF (reference sequence). The CDR3 DNA follows: TGTGCCACCGGCAGGGGAGGACAGTCCCAGCCCCAGCATCTT. Protein: CATGRGGQSQPQHL.